These T cell receptor beta chains were read from a single sample in a study of blood T cell repertoires in COVID-19. TCRdb keeps only in-frame clones here, not all; method: immunoSEQ multiplex PCR. The repertoire holds about 200,000 clones, 88% seen once, with around 1.5% in the top ten. The sequenced material came from peripheral blood. The receptors were gathered from a man aged 18-30 years with active or convalescent COVID-19. Both conserved end residues are part of each CDR3. A D gene is named only where the DNA matches it firmly. Size values are once, few and many counts, or a class for expanded clones, and some rows have none.

TRBJ1-6,NA,TRBV10-3,NA,CAIRSGDMESPLHF,TGTGCCATCAGGAGCGGGGATATGGAATCACCCCTCCACTTT
TRBJ2-2,NA,TRBV11-3,TRBD2,CASSSGSLAVGGELFF,TGTGCCAGCAGCTCAGGATCCCTAGCGGTCGGCGGGGAGCTGTTTTTT
TRBJ2-5,NA,TRBV6-5,NA,CASSPDRQETQYF,TGTGCCAGCAGCCCGGACAGACAAGAGACCCAGTACTTC
TRBJ2-1,NA,TRBV5-1,TRBD2,CASSLSSGGSYNEQFF,TGCGCCAGCAGCTTGTCTAGCGGGGGGTCCTACAATGAGCAGTTCTTC
TRBJ2-1,once,TRBV19,NA,CASSAQKTGEQFF,TGTGCCAGTAGTGCTCAAAAGACAGGTGAGCAGTTCTTC
TRBJ2-1,NA,TRBV19,NA,CASSQNSDEQFF,TGTGCCAGTAGTCAAAACTCGGATGAGCAGTTCTTC
TRBJ2-1,NA,TRBV5-4,NA,CASSKSGRNTHNEQFF,TGTGCCAGCAGTAAGAGCGGGCGAAATACCCACAATGAGCAGTTCTTC
TRBJ1-5,few,TRBV18,TRBD1,CASSPRGRGPVQPQHF,TGTGCCAGCTCACCACGCGGCAGGGGGCCTGTTCAGCCCCAGCATTTT
TRBJ1-2,NA,TRBV5-1,TRBD1,CASSLGDRGTGGIPPNYGYTF,TGCGCCAGCAGCTTGGGTGATCGGGGTACAGGGGGAATCCCCCCTAACTATGGCTACACCTTC
TRBJ2-1,NA,TRBV7-3,TRBD2,CASSSTLAGGYNEQFF,TGTGCCAGCAGCTCCACCCTAGCGGGAGGGTACAATGAGCAGTTCTTC
TRBJ2-7,NA,TRBV15,NA,CATSRGMEGSYEQYF,TGTGCCACCAGCAGAGGTATGGAGGGATCCTACGAGCAGTACTTC
TRBJ1-1,NA,TRBV7-9,TRBD1,CASSVWTGSEAFF,TGTGCCAGCAGCGTCTGGACAGGGTCTGAAGCTTTCTTT
TRBJ1-1,NA,TRBV2,NA,CASTRVGTEAFF,TGTGCCAGCACCAGGGTCGGCACTGAAGCTTTCTTT
TRBJ2-5,NA,TRBV29-1,NA,CSVEGGEQETQYF,TGCAGCGTTGAAGGCGGGGAACAAGAGACCCAGTACTTC
TRBJ2-1,NA,TRBV27,TRBD2,CASSLSSGLADEQFF,TGTGCCAGCAGTTTATCATCGGGACTAGCCGATGAGCAGTTCTTC
TRBJ2-1,NA,TRBV5-1,NA,CASSLAADINYNEQFF,TGCGCCAGCAGCTTGGCGGCTGACATAAACTACAATGAGCAGTTCTTC
TRBJ1-1,NA,TRBV5-1,NA,CASSRVGVGSTEAFF,TGCGCCAGCAGCAGAGTAGGGGTCGGGAGCACTGAAGCTTTCTTT
TRBJ2-3,NA,TRBV7-3,NA,CASSFLGGPTDTQYF,TGTGCCAGCAGCTTCTTGGGGGGGCCCACAGATACGCAGTATTTT